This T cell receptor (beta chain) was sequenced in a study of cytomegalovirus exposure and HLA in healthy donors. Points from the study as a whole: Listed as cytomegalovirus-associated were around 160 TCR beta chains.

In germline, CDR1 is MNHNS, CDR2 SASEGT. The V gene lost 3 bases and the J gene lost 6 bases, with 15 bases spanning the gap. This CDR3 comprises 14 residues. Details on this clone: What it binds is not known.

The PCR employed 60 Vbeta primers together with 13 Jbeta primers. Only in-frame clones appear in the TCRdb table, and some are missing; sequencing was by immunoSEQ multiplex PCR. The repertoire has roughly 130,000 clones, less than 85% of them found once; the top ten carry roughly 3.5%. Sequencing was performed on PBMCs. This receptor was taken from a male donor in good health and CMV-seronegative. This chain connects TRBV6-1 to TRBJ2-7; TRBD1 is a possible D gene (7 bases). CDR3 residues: CASSEGRDSSEQYF. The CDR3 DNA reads TGTGCCAGCAGTGAGGGGCGGGACAGCTCCGAGCAGTACTTC.